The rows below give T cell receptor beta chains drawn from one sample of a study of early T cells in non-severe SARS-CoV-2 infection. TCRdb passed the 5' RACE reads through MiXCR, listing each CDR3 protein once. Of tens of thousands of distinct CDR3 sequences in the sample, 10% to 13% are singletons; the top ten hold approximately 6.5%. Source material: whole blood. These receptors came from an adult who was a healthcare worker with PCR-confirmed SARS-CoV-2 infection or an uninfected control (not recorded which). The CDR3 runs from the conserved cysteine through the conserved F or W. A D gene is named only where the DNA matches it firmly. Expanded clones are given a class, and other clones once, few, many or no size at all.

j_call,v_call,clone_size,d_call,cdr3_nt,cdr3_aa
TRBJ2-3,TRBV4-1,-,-,TGCGCCAGCAGCCGGGGTCCTGGCGACGGGAGCACAGATACGCAGTATTTT,CASSRGPGDGSTDTQYF
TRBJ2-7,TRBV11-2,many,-,TGTGCCAGCAGCTTAGGAGGGCTGGTTGCCTACGAGCAGTACTTC,CASSLGGLVAYEQYF
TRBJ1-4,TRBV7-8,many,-,TGTGCCAGCAGCCCCTTCGGCCACCGAACTAATGAAAAACTGTTTTTT,CASSPFGHRTNEKLFF
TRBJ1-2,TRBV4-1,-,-,TGCGCCAGCAGCCCCGGACAGTCTTTTGATGACTATGGCTACACCTTC,CASSPGQSFDDYGYTF
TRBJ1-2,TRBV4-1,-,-,TGCGCCAGCAGCCAGGAGGACGGAAGCTATGGCTACACCTTC,CASSQEDGSYGYTF
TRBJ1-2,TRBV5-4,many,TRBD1,TGTGCCAGCAGAAAACGGACAGGGGAGGGCTACACCTTC,CASRKRTGEGYTF
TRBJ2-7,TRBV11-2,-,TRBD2,TGTGCCAGCAGCGCCCTCCGGACTAGCGGGAGGGGCAACGAGCAGTACTTC,CASSALRTSGRGNEQYF
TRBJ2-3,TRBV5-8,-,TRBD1,TGTGCCAGCAGCGCAACAGGGGGCGGACGCACAGATACGCAGTATTTT,CASSATGGGRTDTQYF
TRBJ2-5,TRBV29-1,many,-,TGCAGCGTTGAACCCGCCACGGAATCCCAAGAGACCCAGTACTTC,CSVEPATESQETQYF
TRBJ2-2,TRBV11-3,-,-,TGTGCCAGCACCACGGACACCACCGGGGAGCTGTTTTTT,CASTTDTTGELFF
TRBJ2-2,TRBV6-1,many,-,TGTGCCAGCAGTTACGAGATAGTAGCGAACACCGGGGAGCTGTTTTTT,CASSYEIVANTGELFF
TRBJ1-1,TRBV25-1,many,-,TGTGCCAGCACCGAACCGGGACAAAACACTGAAGCTTTCTTT,CASTEPGQNTEAFF
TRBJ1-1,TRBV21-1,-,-,TGTGCCAGCAGCAAAGAATTAGCCAGCAAGAACACTGAAGCTTTCTTT,CASSKELASKNTEAFF
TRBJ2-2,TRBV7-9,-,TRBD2,TGTGCCAGCAGCCCGACTAGCGGGACTATCGGGGAGCTGTTTTTT,CASSPTSGTIGELFF
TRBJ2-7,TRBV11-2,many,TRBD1,TGTGCCAGCAGGTCGGACAGGGAGACTCCCTACGAGCAGTACTTC,CASRSDRETPYEQYF
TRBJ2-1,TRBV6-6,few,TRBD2,TGTGCCAGCAGTTACGTGGCGGGAGGTCCGGTTGAGCAGTTCTTC,CASSYVAGGPVEQFF
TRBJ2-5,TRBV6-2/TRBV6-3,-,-,TGTGCCAGCAGTTACGAGAGGGGCCAAGAGACCCAGTACTTC,CASSYERGQETQYF
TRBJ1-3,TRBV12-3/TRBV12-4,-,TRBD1,TGTGCCAGCAGTTACAGGGGGCTTGACAACACCATATATTTT,CASSYRGLDNTIYF
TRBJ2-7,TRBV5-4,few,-,TGTGCCAGCAGCACAGGTGATACCTACGAGCAGTACTTC,CASSTGDTYEQYF
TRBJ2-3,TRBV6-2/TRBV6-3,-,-,TGTGCCAGCAGTTACCTGGCAGAACCATTCACAGATACGCAGTATTTT,CASSYLAEPFTDTQYF
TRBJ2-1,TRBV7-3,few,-,TGTGCCAGCAGCTTAACTACTATCAATGAGCAGTTCTTC,CASSLTTINEQFF
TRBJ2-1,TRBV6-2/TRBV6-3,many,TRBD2,TGTGCCAGCACCCTCTTCGGACTAGCTGTAGATGAGCAGTTCTTC,CASTLFGLAVDEQFF
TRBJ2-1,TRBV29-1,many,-,TGCAGCGTGCTCAGTCAGGGGAATGAGCAGTTCTTC,CSVLSQGNEQFF
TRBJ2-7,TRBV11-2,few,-,TGTGCCAGCAGCTTAGAGGGCCCCGGGACCAGCTACGAGCAGTACTTC,CASSLEGPGTSYEQYF
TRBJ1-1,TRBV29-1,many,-,TGCAGCGTTAACATGAACACTGAAGCTTTCTTT,CSVNMNTEAFF
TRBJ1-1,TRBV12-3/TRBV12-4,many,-,TGTGCCAGCATTTTAGGTGGGCACACTGAAGCTTTCTTT,CASILGGHTEAFF
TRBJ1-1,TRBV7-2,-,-,TGTGCCAGCAGCAAGGACAGCTTTGAAGCTTTCTTT,CASSKDSFEAFF
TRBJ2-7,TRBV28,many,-,TGTGCCAGCAGTTTAGCGGGGAGCTCCTACGAGCAGTACTTC,CASSLAGSSYEQYF
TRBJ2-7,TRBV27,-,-,TGTGCCAGCAGTAGCGACTACTCCTACGAGCAGTACTTC,CASSSDYSYEQYF
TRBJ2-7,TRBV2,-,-,TGTGCCAGCAGTGAAGAGGGATACGAGCAGTACTTC,CASSEEGYEQYF
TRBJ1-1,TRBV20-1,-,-,TGCAGTGCTATTGGGCAGCTGAACACTGAAGCTTTCTTT,CSAIGQLNTEAFF
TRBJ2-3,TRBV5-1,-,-,TGCGCCAGCAGCTCCACAGCGGATACGCAGTATTTT,CASSSTADTQYF
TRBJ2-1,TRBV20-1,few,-,TGCAGTGCTAAGGGACTGACTTCGGATGAGCAGTTCTTC,CSAKGLTSDEQFF
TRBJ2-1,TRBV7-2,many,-,TGTGCCAGCAGCCCGGGACTCCAAAACCTTCGACACTACAATGAGCAGTTCTTC,CASSPGLQNLRHYNEQFF
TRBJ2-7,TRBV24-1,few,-,TGTGCCACCAGTGACGGGGGAGCAAACTCCTACGAGCAGTACTTC,CATSDGGANSYEQYF
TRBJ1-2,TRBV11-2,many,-,TGTGCCAGCAGCTTAGGTCAACTCCGAATCTATGGCTACACCTTC,CASSLGQLRIYGYTF
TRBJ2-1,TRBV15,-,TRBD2,TGTGCCACCAGCCCCCTTCCACCTAGCGGGAGGGTGTCCTACAATGAGCAGTTCTTC,CATSPLPPSGRVSYNEQFF
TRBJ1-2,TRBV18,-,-,TGTGCCAGCTCACCGGAGGCAGGGATTTATGGCTACACCTTC,CASSPEAGIYGYTF
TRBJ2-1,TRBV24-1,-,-,TGTGCCACCAGTGACGCGGGTTACAATGAGCAGTTCTTC,CATSDAGYNEQFF
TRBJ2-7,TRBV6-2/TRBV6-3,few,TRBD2,TGTGCCAGCAGACCGAGACTAGCCGAACCACCCTACGAGCAGTACTTC,CASRPRLAEPPYEQYF
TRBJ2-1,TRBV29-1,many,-,TGCAGCGTCGGTGGGAATGAGCAGTTCTTC,CSVGGNEQFF
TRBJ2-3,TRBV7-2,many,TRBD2,TGTGCCAGCAACTGGGGGGGCGGGAGGCAAGATACGCAGTATTTT,CASNWGGGRQDTQYF